The present T cell receptor (beta chain) was sequenced within a study of cytomegalovirus exposure and HLA in healthy donors. The PCR ran on 60 Vbeta and 13 Jbeta primers. Repertoires were generated with immunoSEQ multiplex PCR, while TCRdb's copy carries only in-frame clones and drops some. The sample records about 130,000 clones, about four fifths being singletons. On this clone: The antigen is unknown.

The study's findings and limits: Cytomegalovirus association was listed for under 200 TCR beta chains.

Germline loops: CDR1 SGHRS, CDR2 YFSETQ. The CDR3 is 12 amino acids. Trimming removed 5 bases from V and 5 bases from J; junction bases left unmatched: 4. This TCR was sampled from a man aged 18 to 29 in good health and CMV-seronegative. Material for sequencing was PBMCs. The chain recombines TRBV5-1 with TRBJ2-7; TRBD1 aligns across 7 bases. CDR3: CASSGQGDEQYF. The CDR3 nucleotides are TGCGCCAGCAGTGGGCAGGGGGACGAGCAGTACTTC.